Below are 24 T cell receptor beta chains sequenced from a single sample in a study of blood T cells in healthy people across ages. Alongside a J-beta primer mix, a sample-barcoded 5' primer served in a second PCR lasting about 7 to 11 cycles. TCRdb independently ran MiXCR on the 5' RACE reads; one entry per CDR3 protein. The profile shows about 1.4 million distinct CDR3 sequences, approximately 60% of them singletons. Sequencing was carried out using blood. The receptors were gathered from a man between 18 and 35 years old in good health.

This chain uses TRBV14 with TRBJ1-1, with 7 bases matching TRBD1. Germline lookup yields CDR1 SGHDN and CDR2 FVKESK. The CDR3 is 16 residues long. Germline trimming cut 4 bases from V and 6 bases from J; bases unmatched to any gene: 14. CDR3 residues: CASSLKPGQKRAEAFF. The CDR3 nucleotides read TGTGCCAGCAGCCTGAAACCGGGACAGAAAAGAGCTGAAGCTTTCTTT.

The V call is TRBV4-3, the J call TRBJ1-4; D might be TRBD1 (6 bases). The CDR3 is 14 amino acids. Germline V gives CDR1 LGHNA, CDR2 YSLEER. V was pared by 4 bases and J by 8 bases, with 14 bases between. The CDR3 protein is CASSPYRVREKLFF. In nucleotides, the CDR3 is TGCGCCAGCAGCCCCTACAGGGTTCGGGAAAAACTGTTTTTT.

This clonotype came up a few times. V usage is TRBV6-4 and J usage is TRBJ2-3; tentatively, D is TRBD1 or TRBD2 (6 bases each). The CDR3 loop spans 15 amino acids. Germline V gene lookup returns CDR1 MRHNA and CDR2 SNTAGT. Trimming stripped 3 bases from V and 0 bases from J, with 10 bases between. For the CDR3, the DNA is TGTGCCAGCAGTGAGGGGGCGGGAAGCACAGATACGCAGTATTTT. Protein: CASSEGAGSTDTQYF.

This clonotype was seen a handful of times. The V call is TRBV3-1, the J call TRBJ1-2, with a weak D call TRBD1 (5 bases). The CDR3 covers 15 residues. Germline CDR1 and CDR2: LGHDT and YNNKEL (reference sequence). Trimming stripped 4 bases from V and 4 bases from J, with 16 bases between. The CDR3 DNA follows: TGTGCCAGCAGCCCCCTTGGGGGTGAGGGCTATGGCTACACCTTC. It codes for CASSPLGGEGYGYTF.

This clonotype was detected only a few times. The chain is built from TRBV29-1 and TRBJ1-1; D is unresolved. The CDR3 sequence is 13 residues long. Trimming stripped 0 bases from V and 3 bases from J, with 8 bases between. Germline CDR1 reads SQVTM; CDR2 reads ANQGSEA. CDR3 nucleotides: TGCAGCGTTGAAGATCTTCGCGACACTGAAGCTTTCTTT. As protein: CSVEDLRDTEAFF.

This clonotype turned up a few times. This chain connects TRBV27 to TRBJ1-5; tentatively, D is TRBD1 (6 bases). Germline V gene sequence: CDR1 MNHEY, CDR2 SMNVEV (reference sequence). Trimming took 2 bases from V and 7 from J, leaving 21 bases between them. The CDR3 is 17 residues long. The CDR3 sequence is CASSLGAVRGVGQPQHF. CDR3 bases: TGTGCCAGCAGTTTAGGAGCGGTCAGGGGAGTAGGGCAGCCCCAGCATTTT.

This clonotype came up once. This CDR3 is CATSRDWRTSNQPQHF. Here the CDR3 DNA reads TGTGCCACCAGCAGAGATTGGAGGACTAGCAATCAGCCCCAGCATTTT. V usage is TRBV15 and J usage is TRBJ1-5, with unresolved D. The V gene lost 0 bases and the J gene lost 0 bases, with 9 bases spanning the gap. The CDR3 is 16 residues long. CDR1 is LNHNV and CDR2 is YYDKDF in the germline V gene (reference sequence).

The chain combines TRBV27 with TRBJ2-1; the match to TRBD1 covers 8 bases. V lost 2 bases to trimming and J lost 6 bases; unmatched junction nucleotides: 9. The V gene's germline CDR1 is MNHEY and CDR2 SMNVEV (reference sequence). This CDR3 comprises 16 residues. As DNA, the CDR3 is TGTGCCAGCAGTTTAAGCCAGGGGGCCACCATCAATGAGCAGTTCTTC. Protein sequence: CASSLSQGATINEQFF.

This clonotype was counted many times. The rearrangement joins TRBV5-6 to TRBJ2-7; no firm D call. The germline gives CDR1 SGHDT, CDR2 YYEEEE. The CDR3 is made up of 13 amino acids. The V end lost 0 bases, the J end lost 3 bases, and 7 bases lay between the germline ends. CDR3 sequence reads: CASSLANSYEQYF. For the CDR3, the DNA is TGTGCCAGCAGCTTGGCCAACAGCTACGAGCAGTACTTC.

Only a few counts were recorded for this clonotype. CDR3 protein: CASSSGIQPNEQFF. CDR3 sequence (DNA): TGTGCCAGCAGTAGCGGGATCCAACCTAATGAGCAGTTCTTC. The genes are TRBV7-9 and TRBJ2-1, with 8 positions matching TRBD2. V trimming: 6 bases; J trimming: 7 bases; junction bases outside the gene matches: 8. Germline CDR1 SEHNR, CDR2 FQNEAQ (reference sequence). The CDR3 runs to 14 residues.

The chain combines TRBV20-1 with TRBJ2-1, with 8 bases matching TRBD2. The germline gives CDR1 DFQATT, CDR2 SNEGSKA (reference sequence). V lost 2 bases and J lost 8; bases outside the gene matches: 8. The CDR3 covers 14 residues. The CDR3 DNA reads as TGCAGTGCTAGACGCAGCGGGGGTTCGTATGAGCAGTTCTTC. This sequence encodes CSARRSGGSYEQFF.

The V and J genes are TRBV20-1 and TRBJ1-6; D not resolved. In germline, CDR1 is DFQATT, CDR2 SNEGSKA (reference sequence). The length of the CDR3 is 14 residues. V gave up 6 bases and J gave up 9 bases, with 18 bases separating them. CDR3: CSAKPEVGFSPLHF. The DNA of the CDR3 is TGCAGTGCCAAACCTGAAGTGGGATTTTCACCCCTCCACTTT.

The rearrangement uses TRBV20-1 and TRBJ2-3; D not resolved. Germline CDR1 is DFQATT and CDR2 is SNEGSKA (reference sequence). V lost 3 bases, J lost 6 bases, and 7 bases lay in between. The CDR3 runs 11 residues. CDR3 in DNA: TGCAGTGCTAGGGGATACGATACGCAGTATTTT. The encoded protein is CSARGYDTQYF.

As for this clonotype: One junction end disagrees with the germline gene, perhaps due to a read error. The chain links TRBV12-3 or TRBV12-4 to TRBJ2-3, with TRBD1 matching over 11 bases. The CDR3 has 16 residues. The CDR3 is CASTLWDRGTTETQYF. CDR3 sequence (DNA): TGTGCCAGCACCTTGTGGGACAGGGGGACCACAGAGACGCAGTATTTT.

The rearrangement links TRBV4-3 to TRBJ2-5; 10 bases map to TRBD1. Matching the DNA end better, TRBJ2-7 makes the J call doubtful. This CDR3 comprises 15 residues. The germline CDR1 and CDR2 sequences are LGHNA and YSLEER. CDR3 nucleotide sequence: TGCGCCAGCAGTCATACGACAGGGGGCGCGTCCGAGCAGTACTTC. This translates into CASSHTTGGASEQYF.

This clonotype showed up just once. CDR3 amino acids: CASSIQNREVETQYF. The CDR3, as DNA: TGTGCCAGCAGCATCCAAAACAGGGAGGTAGAGACCCAGTACTTC. This rearrangement joins TRBV11-2 to TRBJ2-5; D may match TRBD1 or TRBD2 (6 bases each). Germline V gives CDR1 SGHAT, CDR2 FQNNGV. The CDR3 is made up of 15 amino acids. V was pared by 5 bases and J by 4 bases, with 17 bases between.

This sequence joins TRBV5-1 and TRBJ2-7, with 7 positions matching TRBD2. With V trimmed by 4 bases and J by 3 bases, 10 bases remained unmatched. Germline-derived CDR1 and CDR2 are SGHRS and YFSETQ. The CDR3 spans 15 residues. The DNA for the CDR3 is TGCGCCAGCAGCCCACGGGGGGTAAGAGGCTACGAGCAGTACTTC. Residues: CASSPRGVRGYEQYF.

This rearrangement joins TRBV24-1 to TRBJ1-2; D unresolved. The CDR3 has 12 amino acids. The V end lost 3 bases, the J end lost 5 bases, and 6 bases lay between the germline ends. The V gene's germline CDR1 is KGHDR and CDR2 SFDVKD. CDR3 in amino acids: CATSDIGYGYTF. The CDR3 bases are TGTGCCACCAGTGATATAGGGTATGGCTACACCTTC.

The DNA of the CDR3 is TGCAGTGCGGTAGCGGGAGGGCCCTACAATGAGCAGTTCTTC. Its translation is CSAVAGGPYNEQFF. The V gene is TRBV20-1, the J gene TRBJ2-1, with TRBD2 identical over 11 bases. The CDR3 loop spans 14 amino acids. V was pared by 6 bases and J by 2 bases, with 3 bases of the junction left unmatched. Germline values: CDR1 DFQATT, CDR2 SNEGSKA (reference sequence).

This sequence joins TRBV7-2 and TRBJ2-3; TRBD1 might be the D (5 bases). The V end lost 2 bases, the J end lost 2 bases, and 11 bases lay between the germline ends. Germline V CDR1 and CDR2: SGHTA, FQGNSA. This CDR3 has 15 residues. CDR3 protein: CASSLSQGFTDTQYF. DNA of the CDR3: TGTGCCAGCAGCTTAAGCCAGGGATTCACAGATACGCAGTATTTT.

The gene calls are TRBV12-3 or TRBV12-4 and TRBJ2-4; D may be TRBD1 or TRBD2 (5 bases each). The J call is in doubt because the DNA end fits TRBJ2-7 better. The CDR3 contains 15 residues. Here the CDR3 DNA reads TGTGCCAGCACCAAACAAGGGGAGACCTGGCACGAGCAGTACTTC. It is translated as CASTKQGETWHEQYF.

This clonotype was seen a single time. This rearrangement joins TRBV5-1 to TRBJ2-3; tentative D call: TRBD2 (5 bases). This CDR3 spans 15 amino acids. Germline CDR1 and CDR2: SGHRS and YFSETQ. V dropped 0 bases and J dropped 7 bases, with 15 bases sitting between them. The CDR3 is CASSLEWGDGHTQYF. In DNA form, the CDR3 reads TGCGCCAGCAGCTTGGAGTGGGGAGATGGTCATACGCAGTATTTT.

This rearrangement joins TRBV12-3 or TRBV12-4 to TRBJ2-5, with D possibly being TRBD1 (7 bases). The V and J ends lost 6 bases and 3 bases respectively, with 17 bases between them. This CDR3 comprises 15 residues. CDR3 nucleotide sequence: TGTGCCAGCAGGACCTCGGCCAGGGGGGAAGAGACCCAGTACTTC. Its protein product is CASRTSARGEETQYF.

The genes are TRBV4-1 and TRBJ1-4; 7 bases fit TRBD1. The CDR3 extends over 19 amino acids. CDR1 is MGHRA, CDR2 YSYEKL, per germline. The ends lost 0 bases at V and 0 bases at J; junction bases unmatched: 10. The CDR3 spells CASSQEPNGDRATNEKLFF. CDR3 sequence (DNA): TGCGCCAGCAGCCAAGAGCCCAATGGCGACAGGGCAACTAATGAAAAACTGTTTTTT.